These T cell receptor beta chains were read from a single sample in a study of T-cell reconstitution after alpha-beta-depleted transplantation in children. Each CDR3 protein is one row after TCRdb ran MiXCR on the PCR reads. The repertoire holds hundreds of thousands of distinct CDR3 sequences, with 10% to 13% as singletons. The sample in question was PBMCs from the stem cell graft donor, obtained from the stem cell graft. These receptors all stem from a human donor who donated a stem cell graft to a child with acute myeloid leukemia. The CDR3 runs from the conserved cysteine through the conserved F or W. The D gene is left open where the match is weak. Clone size is shown for a subset of rows, as once, few, many or a class of expanded clone.

TRBJ1-1,NA,NA,TRBV28,TGTGCCAGCAGTTTTTTGCGGGTCCCAAACACTGAAGCTTTCTTT,CASSFLRVPNTEAFF
TRBJ2-5,many,NA,TRBV20-1,TGCAGTGCTAGAGATCCCCTGTCCAAAGAGACCCAGTACTTC,CSARDPLSKETQYF
TRBJ2-1,many,TRBD2,TRBV5-1,TGCGCCAGCAGCCCGACGGGACTAGTTTTCGGGAATGAGCAGTTCTTC,CASSPTGLVFGNEQFF
TRBJ1-5,few,NA,TRBV28,TGTGCCAGCAGTTCATCGGGACAACTAAGCAATCAGCCCCAGCATTTT,CASSSSGQLSNQPQHF
TRBJ2-7,NA,NA,TRBV18,TGTGCCAGCTCACCTTTCCGGGGCCCGGCAGGGTACGAGCAGTACTTC,CASSPFRGPAGYEQYF
TRBJ2-7,many,NA,TRBV6-5,TGTGCCAGCAGTTACCCAGGGGAGGGGTACGAGCAGTACTTC,CASSYPGEGYEQYF
TRBJ2-7,few,NA,TRBV11-3,TGTGCCAGCAGCCTAGGATCAGGGCCAGGCTACGAGCAGTACTTC,CASSLGSGPGYEQYF
TRBJ2-1,few,NA,TRBV20-1,TGCAGTGCTTCCCGACGGAACAATGAGCAGTTCTTC,CSASRRNNEQFF
TRBJ1-2,many,NA,TRBV7-9,TGTGCCAGCAGCTTATGGGCCCAGGAAGCGTACACCTTC,CASSLWAQEAYTF
TRBJ2-3,NA,TRBD2,TRBV5-1,TGCGCCAGCAGCCCCATTAGCGGGAGGAACACAGATACGCAGTATTTT,CASSPISGRNTDTQYF
TRBJ1-1,few,NA,TRBV14,TGTGCCAGCAGCCAAGAATTTCTGAACACTGAAGCTTTCTTT,CASSQEFLNTEAFF
TRBJ1-1,many,NA,TRBV12-3/TRBV12-4,TGTGCCAGCAGCCGCATTCAGAACACTGAAGCTTTCTTT,CASSRIQNTEAFF
TRBJ2-3,NA,NA,TRBV29-1,TGCAGCGTCAAGCAGCGGAACCCCACAGATACGCAGTATTTT,CSVKQRNPTDTQYF
TRBJ1-5,few,NA,TRBV7-8,TGTGCCAGCAGCCGGAACGTGCAGGATAATCAGCCCCAGCATTTT,CASSRNVQDNQPQHF
TRBJ2-2,NA,TRBD1,TRBV19,TGTGCCAGTAGATCTCCCGACAGGGTCAAGGCCGGGGAGCTGTTTTTT,CASRSPDRVKAGELFF
TRBJ2-1,many,TRBD2,TRBV20-1,TGCAGTGCTAGTAGCCTAGCGGGAGTGATTGAGCAGTTCTTC,CSASSLAGVIEQFF
TRBJ2-3,many,TRBD1,TRBV28,TGTGCCAGCAGTCCCCCCGGGACAGCTAGCACAGATACGCAGTATTTT,CASSPPGTASTDTQYF
TRBJ1-2,few,NA,TRBV20-1,TGCAGTGCTAGTGGAGGAGGCACCTTC,CSASGGGTF
TRBJ1-1,few,NA,TRBV5-6,TGTGCCAGCACCATCCAAGGGCGCACTGAAGCTTTCTTT,CASTIQGRTEAFF
TRBJ2-1,NA,NA,TRBV5-1,TGCGCCAGCAGCTTGCCGGGAAGTGAGAATGAGCAGTTCTTC,CASSLPGSENEQFF
TRBJ2-1,NA,NA,TRBV9,TGTGCCAGCAGCGTTGGCCTTATAGAGTACAATGAGCAGTTCTTC,CASSVGLIEYNEQFF
TRBJ2-5,many,NA,TRBV6-5,TGTGCCAGCAGTTATACGGGTCAAGAGACCCAGTACTTC,CASSYTGQETQYF
TRBJ2-5,many,NA,TRBV20-1,TGCAGTGCTAGAGATCGGCAGGGTGTAGGAAAGACCCAGTACTTC,CSARDRQGVGKTQYF
TRBJ1-3,few,TRBD1,TRBV28,TGTGCCAGCAGTTCGCTGACAGGGCTTTCTGGAAACACCATATATTTT,CASSSLTGLSGNTIYF
TRBJ2-6,many,NA,TRBV12-3/TRBV12-4,TGTGCCAGCAGTTTAACTGGGGCCAACGTCCTGACTTTC,CASSLTGANVLTF
TRBJ2-4,few,NA,TRBV7-2,TGTGCCAGCAGCCCAGAGGGTTTAGCCAAAAACATTCAGTACTTC,CASSPEGLAKNIQYF
TRBJ2-7,NA,TRBD2,TRBV20-1,TGCAGTGCTAGACCTCCTCCTAGCGGGATAACCTACGAGCAGTACTTC,CSARPPPSGITYEQYF
TRBJ2-7,NA,NA,TRBV5-8,TGTGCCAGCAGCCGAGAGTTGTTTAGCGAGCAGTACTTC,CASSRELFSEQYF
TRBJ2-3,few,NA,TRBV6-5,TGTGCCAGCATTTTAGGCCCCAGCGCAGATACGCAGTATTTT,CASILGPSADTQYF
TRBJ1-1,NA,NA,TRBV6-5,TGTGCCAGCACTTCAGGAGTGGCTGAAGCTTTCTTT,CASTSGVAEAFF
TRBJ2-7,NA,TRBD2,TRBV13,TGTGCCAGCAGCCCCACTAGCGGGAGGGCCCTCTACGAGCAGTACTTC,CASSPTSGRALYEQYF
TRBJ2-5,NA,TRBD2,TRBV12-3/TRBV12-4,TGTGCCAGCAGTTTAGATGGGAGGGCCCCCACCCAGTACTTC,CASSLDGRAPTQYF
TRBJ2-4,NA,NA,TRBV10-3,TGTGCCATCAGTGAGTCGATCGCGACGCCGACAGGGAGGGACATTCAGTACTTC,CAISESIATPTGRDIQYF
TRBJ2-5,many,NA,TRBV6-1,TGTGCCAGCAGTGTTAGCGGACAAGAGACCCAGTACTTC,CASSVSGQETQYF
TRBJ1-2,few,NA,TRBV3-1,TGTGCCAGCAGCCAACCGGGCCAGGGGGGCTACACCTTC,CASSQPGQGGYTF